The 24 T cell receptor beta chains given below trace back to one sample, sequenced in a study of blood T cell repertoires in COVID-19. Assay: immunoSEQ multiplex PCR; the TCRdb copy retains only in-frame clones and omits some. The sample records 230,000 or so clones, roughly 84% being singletons. Source material: PBMCs or T cells enriched from blood (not recorded which). The receptors were gathered from a man aged 50 to 60 who had recovered from COVID-19.

V is TRBV10-3 and J is TRBJ2-1; 10 bases align to TRBD2. This CDR3 has 14 amino acids. J gave up 0 bases and V 11 bases, and 4 bases lay outside the gene matches. Germline assignment: CDR1 ENHRY and CDR2 SYGVKD. The CDR3 nucleotides read TGTGCCGCGGCTAGCGGGAGCTCCTACAATGAGCAGTTCTTC. It yields the protein CAAASGSSYNEQFF.

V gene TRBV4-2 combines with J gene TRBJ1-2, with D perhaps matching TRBD1 (5 bases). The ends were cut back, 5 bases at V and 8 bases at J, with 18 bases in the middle. Germline V gene sequence: CDR1 LGHNA, CDR2 YNFKEQ. CDR3 length: 14 residues. The chain's CDR3 is CASSYLDGGNGYTF. Here the CDR3 DNA reads TGTGCCAGCAGCTACCTTGACGGGGGAAACGGCTACACCTTC.

The chain employs TRBV11-3 and TRBJ1-2, with TRBD1 matching over 10 bases. In germline, CDR1 is SGHNT, CDR2 YENEEA. With 4 bases clipped from V and 3 bases from J, the junction kept 5 bases outside the gene matches. The CDR3 contains 15 residues. The CDR3 region has the DNA TGTGCCAGCAGCTATCAGACAGGGGGCGACTATGGCTACACCTTC. This translates into CASSYQTGGDYGYTF.

The CDR3: CACKEVETGELFF. Written as DNA, the CDR3 is TGTGCCTGCAAGGAGGTGGAAACCGGGGAGCTGTTTTTT. V and J are TRBV2 and TRBJ2-2, with D tentatively TRBD2 (5 bases). The length of the CDR3 is 13 residues. Germline V gene lookup returns CDR1 SNHLY and CDR2 FYNNEI. V was trimmed by 11 bases and J by 5 bases, leaving 15 bases between them. The full variable domain, its missing parts supplied by reference TRBV2 and TRBJ2-2, is EPEVTQTPSHQVTQMGQEVILRCVPISNHLYFYWYRQILGQKVEFLVSFYNNEISEKSEIFDDQFSVERPDGSNFTLKIRSTKLEDSAMYFCACKEVETGELFFGEGSRLTVL.

The chain joins TRBV5-8 to TRBJ2-7, with 9 bases lining up with TRBD1. The CDR3 totals 16 residues. Trimming cost V 3 bases and J 6 bases; bases outside gene matches: 13. Per the germline V gene, CDR1 is SGHTS and CDR2 is YDEGEE. The CDR3 here is CASSSRAGTGSSEQYF. CDR3 in DNA: TGTGCCAGCAGCTCGAGGGCCGGGACAGGGAGTAGCGAGCAGTACTTC.

This chain links TRBV18 with TRBJ2-7; TRBD1 aligns across 7 bases. The CDR3 consists of 14 residues. Germline lookup yields CDR1 KGHSH and CDR2 LQKENI. Losses at the gene ends were 4 bases for V and 1 base for J; bases not matched to a gene: 4. The CDR3 nucleotides read TGTGCCAGCTCACTCCGGGACAGATCCTACGAGCAGTACTTC. Its translation is CASSLRDRSYEQYF. The whole variable domain, remainder taken from reference TRBV18 and TRBJ2-7, is NAGVMQNPRHLVRRRGQEARLRCSPMKGHSHVYWYRQLPEEGLKFMVYLQKENIIDESGMPKERFSAEFPKEGPSILRIQQVVRGDSAAYFCASSLRDRSYEQYFGPGTRLTVT.

The genes are TRBV12-3 or TRBV12-4 and TRBJ1-1; D is perhaps TRBD1 (5 bases). Trimming pared 3 bases from V and 4 bases from J, leaving 9 bases between. The CDR3 is 13 amino acids. The CDR3 protein is CASSFPQGTEAFF. CDR3 DNA: TGTGCCAGCAGTTTCCCCCAGGGCACTGAAGCTTTCTTT.

The rearrangement uses TRBV4-1 and TRBJ1-2; 9 bases map to TRBD1. The length of the CDR3 is 14 residues. After removal of 8 bases from V and 2 bases from J, the junction contained 6 bases not matched to a gene. Germline values: CDR1 MGHRA, CDR2 YSYEKL. Written as DNA, the CDR3 is TGCGCCAGCCGTCCGGGACAGGGAAACTATGGCTACACCTTC. Translated, it gives CASRPGQGNYGYTF.

The chain links TRBV12-3 or TRBV12-4 to TRBJ2-5, with D perhaps matching TRBD2 (6 bases). The CDR3 is 12 residues long. Deletions cut 5 bases from V and 5 bases from J, with 9 bases between. In nucleotides, the CDR3 is TGTGCCAGCAGTCGGGGGTTGGAGACCCAGTACTTC. It specifies CASSRGLETQYF.

The V gene is TRBV20-1, the J gene TRBJ2-7; possible D gene TRBD2, 6 bases. Germline V gene lookup returns CDR1 DFQATT and CDR2 SNEGSKA (reference sequence). The V end lost 5 bases, the J end lost 11 bases, and 16 bases lay between the germline ends. The CDR3 sequence is 11 residues long. CDR3: CSAARLGEEYF. The CDR3 coding sequence is TGCAGTGCTGCCCGATTGGGGGAGGAGTACTTC.

In DNA form, the CDR3 reads TGTGCCAGCAGCCAGACCTACTCAATGGGAGGGAGCGAGCAGTACTTC. It yields the protein CASSQTYSMGGSEQYF. The gene calls are TRBV14 and TRBJ2-7, with 7 bases matching TRBD2. V trimming: 3 bases; J trimming: 6 bases; junction bases outside the gene matches: 14. From germline, CDR1 is SGHDN and CDR2 FVKESK. CDR3 length: 16 residues.

V gene TRBV7-8 combines with J gene TRBJ1-5; 11 bases line up with TRBD1. V was pared by 3 bases and J by 5 bases, with 6 bases of the junction left unmatched. Germline CDR1 and CDR2: SGHVS and FQNEAQ. The CDR3 is 16 amino acids. CDR3 coding DNA: TGTGCCAGCAGCTTGCGGGACAGGGGGTTCCATCAGCCCCAGCATTTT. This translates into CASSLRDRGFHQPQHF. Supplemented by reference TRBV7-8 and TRBJ1-5, the full variable domain reads GAGVSQSPRYKVAKRGQDVALRCDPISGHVSLFWYQQALGQGPEFLTYFQNEAQLDKSGLPSDRFFAERPEGSVSTLKIQRTQQEDSAVYLCASSLRDRGFHQPQHFGDGTRLSIL.

The J gene is TRBJ2-5, the V gene TRBV9; D gene uncertain. The CDR3 spans 13 residues. Trimming removed 0 bases at V and 7 bases at J, with 10 bases between. CDR1 and CDR2 (germline): SGDLS, YYNGEE. In DNA, the CDR3 is TGTGCCAGCAGCGTAGAGCAAAGTGGGACCCAGTACTTC. This codes for CASSVEQSGTQYF.

This chain joins TRBV9 and TRBJ1-1; D remains ambiguous. V lost 4 bases to trimming and J lost 0 bases, with 16 bases between them. The CDR3 extends over 16 amino acids. Looked up from germline, CDR1 is SGDLS and CDR2 is YYNGEE. The DNA for the CDR3 is TGTGCCAGCAGCCCTGCTCCTCCTACTTTGAACACTGAAGCTTTCTTT. Its protein is CASSPAPPTLNTEAFF.

The chain links TRBV5-6 to TRBJ2-7; TRBD1 matches 9 bases. Germline CDR1 is SGHDT and CDR2 is YYEEEE. Trimming took 0 bases from V and 2 from J; bases not matched to a gene: 6. The CDR3 is made up of 16 amino acids. Here the CDR3 reads CASSLVAGQGAYEQYF. Here the CDR3 DNA reads TGTGCCAGCAGCTTGGTTGCGGGACAGGGTGCCTACGAGCAGTACTTC.

This clone was found once. This chain joins TRBV28 and TRBJ1-3, with a possible D match to TRBD1 (6 bases). This CDR3 contains 15 residues. Germline CDR1 MDHEN, CDR2 SYDVKM. Trimming took off 3 bases at V and 4 bases at J, with 13 bases between the two ends. CDR3 sequence: CASSFGQFAGNTIYF. The CDR3 bases are TGTGCCAGCAGTTTCGGACAGTTCGCGGGAAACACCATATATTTT.

This chain connects TRBV9 to TRBJ1-6; 10 bases map to TRBD1. With 4 bases clipped from V and 10 bases from J, the junction kept 8 bases outside the gene matches. The CDR3 is 15 amino acids. Germline CDR1 SGDLS, CDR2 YYNGEE. Written as DNA, the CDR3 is TGTGCCAGCAGCTTAACCGGGACAGGGGAATCACCCCTCCACTTT. Protein: CASSLTGTGESPLHF. Based on the CDR3 plus reference TRBV9 and TRBJ1-6, the full variable domain is DSGVTQTPKHLITATGQRVTLRCSPRSGDLSVYWYQQSLDQGLQFLIQYYNGEERAKGNILERFSAQQFPDLHSELNLSSLELGDSALYFCASSLTGTGESPLHFGNGTRLTVT.

The rearrangement uses TRBV12-5 and TRBJ2-1, with a tentative D call TRBD1 (5 bases). Germline assignment: CDR1 LGHNT and CDR2 FRNRAP. The CDR3 spans 13 residues. Deletions cut 0 bases from V and 10 bases from J, with 10 bases between. CDR3 sequence reads: CASGLVDSFEQFF. In DNA form, the CDR3 reads TGTGCTAGTGGTTTGGTTGACAGTTTCGAGCAGTTCTTC. Supplemented by reference TRBV12-5 and TRBJ2-1, the full variable domain reads DARVTQTPRHKVTEMGQEVTMRCQPILGHNTVFWYRQTMMQGLELLAYFRNRAPLDDSGMPKDRFSAEMPDATLATLKIQPSEPRDSAVYFCASGLVDSFEQFFGPGTRLTVL.

V is TRBV6-5 and J is TRBJ2-5, with TRBD1 identical over 8 bases. V gave up 6 bases and J gave up 4 bases; unmatched junction bases: 7. The CDR3 loop spans 14 amino acids. Germline V lookup: CDR1 MNHEY, CDR2 SVGAGI. The CDR3 DNA follows: TGTGCCAGCAGCGCGACAGGGGCGGCAGAGACCCAGTACTTC. This codes for CASSATGAAETQYF.

This chain joins TRBV6-4 and TRBJ1-6; TRBD1 matches 9 bases. The CDR3 contains 17 residues. Trimming cost V 2 bases and J 5 bases; bases outside gene matches: 7. The germline CDR1 and CDR2 sequences are MRHNA and SNTAGT. The CDR3 region is CASSDQDRGEDNSPLHF. The CDR3 nucleotides are TGTGCCAGCAGTGACCAGGACAGGGGCGAAGATAATTCACCCCTCCACTTT.

Only one count was recorded for this clone. V usage is TRBV10-3 and J usage is TRBJ2-1; TRBD2 might be the D (7 bases). The CDR3 runs to 16 residues. The germline V and J ends were trimmed by 0 bases and 5 bases, with 14 bases remaining between them. Germline V gene lookup returns CDR1 ENHRY and CDR2 SYGVKD. CDR3 DNA sequence: TGTGCCATCAGTGAGTCGGGGGGGGCCGGTAACAATGAGCAGTTCTTC. This translates into CAISESGGAGNNEQFF.

CDR3 coding DNA: TGTGCCAGCAGTTTAAGGCGGCTCGATGAAGCTTTCTTT. Translation gives CASSLRRLDEAFF. The V gene is TRBV12-3 or TRBV12-4, the J gene TRBJ1-1, with D hard to call. The V end was cut by 2 bases, the J end by 7 bases, with 11 bases between. This CDR3 has 13 amino acids.

The J gene is TRBJ2-5, the V gene TRBV6-6; D unclear. V was cut by 0 bases and J by 7 bases, with 6 bases left in between. The CDR3 consists of 12 residues. Germline loops: CDR1 MNHNY, CDR2 SVGAGI (reference sequence). Here the CDR3 reads CASSYSSGTQYF. DNA for the CDR3: TGTGCCAGCAGTTACTCTTCCGGGACCCAGTACTTC.

The chain joins TRBV11-3 to TRBJ1-3, with a tentative D call TRBD1 (5 bases). The germline CDR1 and CDR2 sequences are SGHNT and YENEEA. The CDR3 contains 15 residues. Deletions cut 3 bases from V and 0 bases from J, with 9 bases between. The CDR3 spells CASSFGGYSGNTIYF. The DNA for the CDR3 is TGTGCCAGCAGCTTTGGGGGGTACTCTGGAAACACCATATATTTT.